The T cell receptor (beta chain) described here comes from a study of T cell responses to AZD1222 COVID-19 vaccine. The repertoire was sequenced with immunoSEQ multiplex PCR; TCRdb's copy has only in-frame clones and lacks some. This table has roughly 120,000 clones, 94% appearing once. This CDR3 has 17 residues. V lost 4 bases and J 0 bases, leaving 15 bases between the germline ends. The germline CDR1 and CDR2 sequences are LNHDA and SQIVND (reference sequence). The gene calls are TRBV19 and TRBJ2-2; maybe TRBD1 (5 bases). This sequence was found in an adult in good health. Material: peripheral blood, obtained on day 0 of AZD1222 vaccination. The CDR3 here is CASSTRAGRTNTGELFF. DNA of the CDR3: TGTGCCAGTAGTACCCGGGCAGGGCGTACGAACACCGGGGAGCTGTTTTTT.